This T cell receptor (beta chain) was documented in a study of blood T cell repertoires in COVID-19 (dated by TCRdb to the early 2020s). At the level of the whole study: Samples covering the acute and convalescent phases of COVID-19 were provided by collaborators in the United States, Italy and Spain. The sample metadata nearly always contained a de-identified subject ID, COVID-19 status, age in years and sex. A freely available public database, intended as a resource for researchers studying the immune response to SARS-CoV-2, is where the repertoires were released. The samples were drawn from two sources: the first 160 participants of the ongoing ImmuneRACE study, and 1,200 or so subjects contributed by 6 global collaborators. Where available, HLA class I and class II types were taken from metadata supplied by the sample provider and were not determined by assay-based typing. The dataset comprised deeply sampled blood TCRbeta repertoires from subjects exposed to, actively infected with, or recovered from COVID-19. The material from the prospective study consisted of cDNA or gDNA derived from T cells, B-cell-depleted T cells, or PBMCs.

Concerning this clone itself: It has no known antigen specificity. The record has no base qualities; no much larger clone is one base away.

What the study reported, not specific to this receptor: The quantity of clinical and demographic metadata differed by source and by participant and was supplied without curation.

Each collaborating institution followed its own protocols to collect whole blood in K2EDTA tubes. For TCRbeta analysis, collaborators shipped samples as frozen whole blood, isolated PBMCs, or DNA extracted from either of those sample types. The immunoSEQ Assay, a bias-controlled multiplex PCR, was used to amplify TCRbeta CDR3 regions from genomic DNA. The published analysis was carried out like this. Within the assay, amplification of reference gene primers was used to estimate how many nucleated cells each sample contained. Sequence reads were collapsed and filtered to measure the absolute abundance of every unique TCRbeta CDR3 rearrangement. For each sample, productive Simpson clonality was calculated as the square root of Simpson's diversity index over productive rearrangements. Here the immuneACCESS table is served through TCRdb, limited to in-frame sequences with V and J called. Missing clones are a known gap in these copies; in checked studies unresolved V genes cover under half, and the rest lacks a known reason. From that table come the V and J calls and clone size; the DNA was used to work out D and trimming. This sample gives around 190,000 clones in total; about 75% of them show up just once. In total, the top ten clones hold more than 6.5% of the sample.

The receptor's source is a woman aged 45-59 years with active or convalescent COVID-19. The sample was peripheral blood.

The CDR3 protein sequence reads: CASSPGQRNYGYTF. The nucleotides read TGTGCCAGCTCACCAGGACAGAGAAACTATGGCTACACCTTC. In this chain, TRBV18 is recombined with TRBJ1-2, with TRBD1 tentatively as D gene (6 bases match). Taken from cysteine to phenylalanine, the CDR3 has 14 residues. Of all the DNA, just the CDR3 is kept, 42 bases in frame from base 1. Based on the germline V gene, the CDR1 and CDR2 sequences are KGHSH and LQKENI. Trimming takes 2 bases from V and 2 bases from J, and the germline ends sit 9 bases apart.